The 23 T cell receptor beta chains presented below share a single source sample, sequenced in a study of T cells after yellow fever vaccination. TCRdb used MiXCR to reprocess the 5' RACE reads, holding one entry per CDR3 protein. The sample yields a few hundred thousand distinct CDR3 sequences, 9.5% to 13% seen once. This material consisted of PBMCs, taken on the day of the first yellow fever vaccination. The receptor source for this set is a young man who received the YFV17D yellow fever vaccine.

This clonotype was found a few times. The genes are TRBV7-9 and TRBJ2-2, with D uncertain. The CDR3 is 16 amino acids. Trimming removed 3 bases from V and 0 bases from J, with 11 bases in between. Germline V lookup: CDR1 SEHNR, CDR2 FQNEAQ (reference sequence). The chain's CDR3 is CASSLVAPANTGELFF. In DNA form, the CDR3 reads TGTGCCAGCAGCTTGGTGGCCCCCGCGAACACCGGGGAGCTGTTTTTT.

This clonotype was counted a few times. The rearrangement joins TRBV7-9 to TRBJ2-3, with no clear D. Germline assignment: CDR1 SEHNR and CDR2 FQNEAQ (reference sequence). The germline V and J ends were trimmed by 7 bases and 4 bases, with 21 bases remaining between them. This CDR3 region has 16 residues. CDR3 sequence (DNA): TGTGCCAGCACCACCCCGATGAGCCCGTTCGCAGATACGCAGTATTTT. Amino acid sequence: CASTTPMSPFADTQYF.

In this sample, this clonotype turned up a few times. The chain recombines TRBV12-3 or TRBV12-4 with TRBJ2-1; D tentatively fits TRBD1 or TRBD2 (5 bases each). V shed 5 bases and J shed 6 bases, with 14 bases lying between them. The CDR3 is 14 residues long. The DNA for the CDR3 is TGTGCCAGCAGTGGGGCGGGCGCTGGCAATGAGCAGTTCTTC. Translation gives CASSGAGAGNEQFF.

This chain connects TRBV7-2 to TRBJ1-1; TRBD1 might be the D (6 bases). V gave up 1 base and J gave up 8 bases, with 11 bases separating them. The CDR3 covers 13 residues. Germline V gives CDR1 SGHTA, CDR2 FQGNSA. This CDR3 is CASSLGTGREAFF. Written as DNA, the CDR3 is TGTGCCAGCAGCTTAGGCACAGGGAGAGAAGCTTTCTTT.

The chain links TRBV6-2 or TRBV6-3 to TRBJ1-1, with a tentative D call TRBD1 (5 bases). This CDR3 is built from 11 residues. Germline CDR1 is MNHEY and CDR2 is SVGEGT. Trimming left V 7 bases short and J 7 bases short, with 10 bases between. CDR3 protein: CASNRGFEAFF. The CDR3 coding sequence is TGTGCCAGCAATAGGGGTTTTGAAGCTTTCTTT.

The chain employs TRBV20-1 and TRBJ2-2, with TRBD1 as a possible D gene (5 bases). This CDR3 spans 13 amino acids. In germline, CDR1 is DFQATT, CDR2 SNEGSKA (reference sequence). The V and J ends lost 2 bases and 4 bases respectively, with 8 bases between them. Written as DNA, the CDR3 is TGCAGTGCTAGACAGGGAATCACCGGGGAGCTGTTTTTT. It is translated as CSARQGITGELFF.

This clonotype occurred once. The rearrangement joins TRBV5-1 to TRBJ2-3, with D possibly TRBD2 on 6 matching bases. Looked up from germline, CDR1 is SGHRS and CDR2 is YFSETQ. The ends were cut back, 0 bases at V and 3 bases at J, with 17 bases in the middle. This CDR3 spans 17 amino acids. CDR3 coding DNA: TGCGCCAGCAGCTTGGAAGGCTTAGGCGGGATAACAGATACGCAGTATTTT. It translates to CASSLEGLGGITDTQYF.

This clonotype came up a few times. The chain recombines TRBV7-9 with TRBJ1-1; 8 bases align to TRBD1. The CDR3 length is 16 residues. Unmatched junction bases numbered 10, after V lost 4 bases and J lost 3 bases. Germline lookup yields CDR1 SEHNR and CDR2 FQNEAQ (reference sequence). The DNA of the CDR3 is TGTGCCAGCAGCTCACCGCGGACAGGGCTCGACACTGAAGCTTTCTTT. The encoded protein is CASSSPRTGLDTEAFF. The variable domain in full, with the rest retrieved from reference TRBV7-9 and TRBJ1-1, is DTGVSQNPRHKITKRGQNVTFRCDPISEHNRLYWYRQTLGQGPEFLTYFQNEAQLEKSRLLSDRFSAERPKGSFSTLEIQRTEQGDSAMYLCASSSPRTGLDTEAFFGQGTRLTVV.

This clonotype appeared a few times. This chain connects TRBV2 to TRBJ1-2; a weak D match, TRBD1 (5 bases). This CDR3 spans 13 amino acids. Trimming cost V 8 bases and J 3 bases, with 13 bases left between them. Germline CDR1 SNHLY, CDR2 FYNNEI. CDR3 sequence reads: CASSPGAYYGYTF. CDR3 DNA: TGTGCCAGCTCCCCCGGGGCCTACTATGGCTACACCTTC.

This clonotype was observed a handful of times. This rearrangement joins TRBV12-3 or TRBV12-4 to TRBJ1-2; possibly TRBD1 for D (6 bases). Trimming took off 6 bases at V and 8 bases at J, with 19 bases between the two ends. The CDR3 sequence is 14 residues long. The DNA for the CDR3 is TGTGCCAGCAGATCTTCCGGGACATATGGCGGCTACACCTTC. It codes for CASRSSGTYGGYTF.

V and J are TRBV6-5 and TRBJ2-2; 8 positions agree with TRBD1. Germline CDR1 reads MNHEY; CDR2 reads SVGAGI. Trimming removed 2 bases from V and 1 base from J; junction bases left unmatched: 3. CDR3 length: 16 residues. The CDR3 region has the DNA TGTGCCAGCAGTTACCTCGGGACAGGGAACACCGGGGAGCTGTTTTTT. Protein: CASSYLGTGNTGELFF.

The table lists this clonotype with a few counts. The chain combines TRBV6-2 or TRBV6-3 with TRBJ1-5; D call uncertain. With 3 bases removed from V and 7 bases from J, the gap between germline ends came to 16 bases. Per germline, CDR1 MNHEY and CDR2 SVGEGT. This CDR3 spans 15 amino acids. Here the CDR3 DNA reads TGTGCCAGCAGTTATTCCGTCCCGGGCGAACAGCCCCAGCATTTT. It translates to CASSYSVPGEQPQHF.

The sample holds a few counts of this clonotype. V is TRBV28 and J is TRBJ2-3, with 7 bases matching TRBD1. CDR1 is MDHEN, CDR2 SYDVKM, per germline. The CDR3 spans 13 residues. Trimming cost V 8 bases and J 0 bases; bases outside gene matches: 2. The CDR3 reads CASGDRSTDTQYF. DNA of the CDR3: TGTGCCAGCGGGGACAGAAGCACAGATACGCAGTATTTT.

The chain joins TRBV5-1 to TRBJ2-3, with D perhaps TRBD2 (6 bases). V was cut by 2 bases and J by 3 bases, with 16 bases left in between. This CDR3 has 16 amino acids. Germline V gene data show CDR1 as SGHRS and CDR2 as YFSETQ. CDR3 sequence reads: CASSLTAGSGTDTQYF. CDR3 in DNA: TGCGCCAGCAGCTTAACTGCAGGGAGCGGGACAGATACGCAGTATTTT.

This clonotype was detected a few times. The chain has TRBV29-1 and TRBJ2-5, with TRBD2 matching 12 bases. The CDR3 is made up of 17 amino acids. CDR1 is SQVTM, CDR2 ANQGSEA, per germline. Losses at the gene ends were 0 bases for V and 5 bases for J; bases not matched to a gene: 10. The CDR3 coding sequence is TGCAGCGTTGAAGATCTTATGGCTAGCGGGGGGGGGGAGACCCAGTACTTC. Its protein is CSVEDLMASGGGETQYF.

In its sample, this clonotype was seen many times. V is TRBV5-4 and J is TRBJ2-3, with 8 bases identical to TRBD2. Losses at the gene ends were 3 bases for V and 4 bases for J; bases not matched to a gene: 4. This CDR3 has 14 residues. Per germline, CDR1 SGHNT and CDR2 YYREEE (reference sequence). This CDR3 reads CASSSRGGADTQYF. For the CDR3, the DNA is TGTGCCAGCAGCTCCCGGGGGGGGGCAGATACGCAGTATTTT.

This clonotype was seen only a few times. CDR3 sequence: CSVPKRRPGTQYF. As DNA, the CDR3 is TGCAGCGTCCCCAAGCGACGTCCTGGGACCCAGTACTTC. The chain combines TRBV29-1 with TRBJ2-5; D gene ambiguous. Trimming took off 6 bases at V and 7 bases at J, with 18 bases between the two ends. The CDR3 has 13 amino acids. Germline lookup yields CDR1 SQVTM and CDR2 ANQGSEA.

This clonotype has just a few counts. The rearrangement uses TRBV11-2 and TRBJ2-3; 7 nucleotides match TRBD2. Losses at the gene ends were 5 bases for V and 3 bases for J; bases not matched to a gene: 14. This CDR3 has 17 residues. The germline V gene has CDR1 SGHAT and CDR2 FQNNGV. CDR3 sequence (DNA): TGTGCCAGCAGCGGAGACCCCGTTTGGGGGGGGACAGATACGCAGTATTTT. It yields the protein CASSGDPVWGGTDTQYF.

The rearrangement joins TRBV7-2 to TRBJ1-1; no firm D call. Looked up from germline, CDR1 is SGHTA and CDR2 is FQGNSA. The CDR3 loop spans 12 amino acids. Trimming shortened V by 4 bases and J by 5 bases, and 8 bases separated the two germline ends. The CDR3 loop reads CASSYGLTEAFF. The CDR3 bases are TGTGCCAGCAGCTACGGCCTTACTGAAGCTTTCTTT.

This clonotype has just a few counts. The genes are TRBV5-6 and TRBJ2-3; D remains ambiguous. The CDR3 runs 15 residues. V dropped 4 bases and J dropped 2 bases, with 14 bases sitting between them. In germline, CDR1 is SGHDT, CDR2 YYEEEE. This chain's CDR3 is CASSPGYGNTDTQYF. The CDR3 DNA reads TGTGCCAGCAGCCCAGGATATGGTAACACAGATACGCAGTATTTT.

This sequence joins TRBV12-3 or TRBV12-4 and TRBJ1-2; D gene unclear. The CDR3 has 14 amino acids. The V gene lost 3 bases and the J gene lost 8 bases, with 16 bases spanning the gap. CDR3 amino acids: CASSLRHLDLGYTF. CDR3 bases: TGTGCCAGCAGTTTGAGACACCTAGATCTGGGCTACACCTTC.

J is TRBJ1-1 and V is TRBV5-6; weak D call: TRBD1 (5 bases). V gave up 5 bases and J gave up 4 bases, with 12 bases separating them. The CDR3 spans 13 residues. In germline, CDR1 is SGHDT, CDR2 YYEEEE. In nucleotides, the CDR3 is TGTGCCAGCAGTGCATGGGGGGGCACTGAAGCTTTCTTT. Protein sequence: CASSAWGGTEAFF.

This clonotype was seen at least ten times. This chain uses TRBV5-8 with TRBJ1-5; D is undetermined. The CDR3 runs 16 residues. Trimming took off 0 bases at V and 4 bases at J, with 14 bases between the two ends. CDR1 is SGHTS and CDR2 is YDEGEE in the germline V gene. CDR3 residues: CASSLGTGLWNQPQHF. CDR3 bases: TGTGCCAGCAGCTTGGGTACTGGGCTGTGGAATCAGCCCCAGCATTTT. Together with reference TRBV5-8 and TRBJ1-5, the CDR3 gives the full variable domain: EAGVTQSPTHLIKTRGQQATLRCSPISGHTSVYWYQQALGLGLQFLLWYDEGEERNRGNFPPRFSGRQFPNYSSELNVNALELEDSALYLCASSLGTGLWNQPQHFGDGTRLSIL.